The TCR beta chain under discussion was sequenced for a study of blood T cell repertoires in COVID-19. Study as a whole: COVID-19 samples collected from the United States, Italy and Spain covered acute and convalescent phases. Sources were T cells, B-cell-depleted T cells, or PBMCs; the material itself was cDNA or gDNA.

Per the original data handling: Nucleated cell counts were estimated from reference gene primer amplification. Clones were sequenced by immunoSEQ multiplex PCR, and TCRdb holds only the in-frame ones, with some missing. V and J calls and clone size are given by that table; D and trimming were obtained from the DNA. The sample contains fewer than 95,000 clones, around 88% of which appear only once. CDR3 size: 10 residues. Per the germline V gene, CDR1 is LGHDT and CDR2 is YNNKEL (reference sequence). Trimming stripped 3 bases from V and 8 bases from J, with 4 bases between. Sequences were obtained from peripheral blood. The V and J genes are TRBV3-1 (or the pseudogene TRBV3-2) and TRBJ2-5; unclear D gene. The clonotype originates from a woman over 75 with acute or convalescent COVID-19. The CDR3 region is CASSHTTQYF. DNA for the CDR3: TGTGCCAGCAGCCATACAACCCAGTACTTC.